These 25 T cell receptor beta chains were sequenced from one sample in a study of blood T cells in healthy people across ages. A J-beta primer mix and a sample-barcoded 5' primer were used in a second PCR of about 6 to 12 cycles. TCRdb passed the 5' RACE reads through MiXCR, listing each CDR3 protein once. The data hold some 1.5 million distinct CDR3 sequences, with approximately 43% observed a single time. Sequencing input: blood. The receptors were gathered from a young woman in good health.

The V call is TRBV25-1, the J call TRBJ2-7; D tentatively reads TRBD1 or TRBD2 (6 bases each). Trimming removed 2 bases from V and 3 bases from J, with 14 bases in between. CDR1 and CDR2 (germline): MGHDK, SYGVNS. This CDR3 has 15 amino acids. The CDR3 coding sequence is TGTGCCAGCAGTGAAGCGACGGGGGCAAACTACGAGCAGTACTTC. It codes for CASSEATGANYEQYF.

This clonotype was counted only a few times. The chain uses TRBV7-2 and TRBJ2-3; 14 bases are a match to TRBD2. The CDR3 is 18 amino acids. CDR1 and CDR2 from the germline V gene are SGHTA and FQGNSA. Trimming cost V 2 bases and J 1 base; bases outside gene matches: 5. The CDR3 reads CASSLRTGLAGGTDTQYF. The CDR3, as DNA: TGTGCCAGCAGCTTACGGACGGGACTAGCGGGAGGCACAGATACGCAGTATTTT.

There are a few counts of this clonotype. The CDR3 DNA reads TGTGCCAGCAGCCAAGTCGCGGCTAGCGCTTCCTACGAGCAGTACTTC. This codes for CASSQVAASASYEQYF. This chain links TRBV4-2 with TRBJ2-7, with D perhaps matching TRBD2 (6 bases). The CDR3 contains 16 residues. The V end lost 1 base, the J end lost 1 base, and 14 bases lay between the germline ends. CDR1 is LGHNA, CDR2 YNFKEQ, per germline.

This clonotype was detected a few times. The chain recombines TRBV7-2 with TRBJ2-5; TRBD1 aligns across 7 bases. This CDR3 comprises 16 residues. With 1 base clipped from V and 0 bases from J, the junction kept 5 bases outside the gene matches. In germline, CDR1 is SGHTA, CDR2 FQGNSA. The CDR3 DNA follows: TGTGCCAGCAGCTTAGTCCCGGGACAGAACCAAGAGACCCAGTACTTC. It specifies CASSLVPGQNQETQYF.

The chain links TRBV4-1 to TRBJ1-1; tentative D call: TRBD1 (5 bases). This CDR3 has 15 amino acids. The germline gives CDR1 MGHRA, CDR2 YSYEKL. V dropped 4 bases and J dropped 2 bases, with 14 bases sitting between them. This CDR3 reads CASSLIPDSNTEAFF. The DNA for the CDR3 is TGCGCCAGCAGCCTAATTCCCGACAGCAACACTGAAGCTTTCTTT.

This chain's CDR3 is CASSFSAGNEQYF. Here the CDR3 DNA reads TGTGCCAGCAGTTTTTCGGCGGGGAATGAGCAGTACTTC. J is TRBJ2-5 and V is TRBV12-3 or TRBV12-4; D might be TRBD2 (6 bases). The V end was cut by 3 bases, the J end by 11 bases, with 16 bases between. The CDR3 runs to 13 residues.

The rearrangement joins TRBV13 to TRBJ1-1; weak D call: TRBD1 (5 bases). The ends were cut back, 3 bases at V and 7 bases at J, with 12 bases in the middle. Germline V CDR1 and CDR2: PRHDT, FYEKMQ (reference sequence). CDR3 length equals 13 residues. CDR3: CASSFGGGLEAFF. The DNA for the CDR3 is TGTGCCAGCAGCTTCGGGGGTGGGCTTGAAGCTTTCTTT.

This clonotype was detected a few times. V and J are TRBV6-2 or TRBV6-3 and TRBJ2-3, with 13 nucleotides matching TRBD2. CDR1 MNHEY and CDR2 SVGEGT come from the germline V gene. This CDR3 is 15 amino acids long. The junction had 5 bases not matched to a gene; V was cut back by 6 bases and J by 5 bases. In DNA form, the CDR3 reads TGTGCCAGCAGCAAACGGACTAGCGGGAGAGATACGCAGTATTTT. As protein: CASSKRTSGRDTQYF.

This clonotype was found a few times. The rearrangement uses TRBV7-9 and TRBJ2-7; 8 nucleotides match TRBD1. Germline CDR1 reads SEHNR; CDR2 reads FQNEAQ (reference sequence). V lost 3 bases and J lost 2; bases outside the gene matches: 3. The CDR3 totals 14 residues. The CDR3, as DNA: TGTGCCAGCAGCTTGGGACAGGACACCTACGAGCAGTACTTC. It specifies CASSLGQDTYEQYF.

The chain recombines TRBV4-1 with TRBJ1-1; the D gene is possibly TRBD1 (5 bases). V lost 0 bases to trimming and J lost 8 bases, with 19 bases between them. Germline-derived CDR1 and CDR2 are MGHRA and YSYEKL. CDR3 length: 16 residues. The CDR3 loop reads CASSQDSTGPGPEAFF. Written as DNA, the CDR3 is TGCGCCAGCAGCCAAGATTCGACGGGGCCCGGGCCCGAAGCTTTCTTT.

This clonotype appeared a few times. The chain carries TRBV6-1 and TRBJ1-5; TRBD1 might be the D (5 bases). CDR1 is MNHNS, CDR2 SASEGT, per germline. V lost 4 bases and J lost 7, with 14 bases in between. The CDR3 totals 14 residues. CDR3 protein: CASSGQGRRQPQHF. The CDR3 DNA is TGTGCCAGCAGTGGCCAGGGAAGACGCCAGCCCCAGCATTTT.

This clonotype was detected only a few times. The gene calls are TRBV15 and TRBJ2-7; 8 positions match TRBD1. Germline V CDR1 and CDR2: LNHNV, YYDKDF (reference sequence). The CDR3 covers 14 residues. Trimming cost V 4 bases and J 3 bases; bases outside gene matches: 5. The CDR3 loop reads CATSKRTGYYEQYF. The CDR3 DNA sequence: TGTGCCACCAGCAAAAGGACAGGGTACTACGAGCAGTACTTC.

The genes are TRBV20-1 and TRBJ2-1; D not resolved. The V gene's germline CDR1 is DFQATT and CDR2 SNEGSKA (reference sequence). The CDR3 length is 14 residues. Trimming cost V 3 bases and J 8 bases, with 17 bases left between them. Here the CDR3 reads CSASSLGALDEQFF. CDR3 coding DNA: TGCAGTGCTAGTTCTCTAGGAGCCCTCGATGAGCAGTTCTTC.

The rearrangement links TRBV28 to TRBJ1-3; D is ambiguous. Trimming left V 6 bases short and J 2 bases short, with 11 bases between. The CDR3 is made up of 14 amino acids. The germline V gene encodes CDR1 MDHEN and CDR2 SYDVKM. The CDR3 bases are TGTGCCAGCAGCGGGGAATTGACTGGAAACACCATATATTTT. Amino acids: CASSGELTGNTIYF.

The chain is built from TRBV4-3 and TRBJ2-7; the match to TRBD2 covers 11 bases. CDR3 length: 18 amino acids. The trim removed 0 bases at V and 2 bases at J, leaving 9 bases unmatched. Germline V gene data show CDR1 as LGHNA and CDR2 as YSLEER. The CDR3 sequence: CASSQDTSGGRRAYEQYF. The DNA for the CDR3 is TGCGCCAGCAGCCAAGATACTAGCGGGGGCCGAAGGGCCTACGAGCAGTACTTC.

Written as DNA, the CDR3 is TGTGCCAGCAGCTTAGCCGTCCCTGGGACAGGGTCTGAAAAACTGTTTTTT. It encodes CASSLAVPGTGSEKLFF. V is TRBV13 and J is TRBJ1-4, with 9 nucleotides matching TRBD1. The CDR3 totals 17 residues. Germline CDR1 and CDR2: PRHDT and FYEKMQ (reference sequence). V gave up 1 base and J gave up 7 bases; unmatched junction bases: 10. The variable domain in full, completed from reference TRBV13 and TRBJ1-4, reads AAGVIQSPRHLIKEKRETATLKCYPIPRHDTVYWYQQGPGQDPQFLISFYEKMQSDKGSIPDRFSAQQFSDYHSELNMSSLELGDSALYFCASSLAVPGTGSEKLFFGSGTQLSVL.

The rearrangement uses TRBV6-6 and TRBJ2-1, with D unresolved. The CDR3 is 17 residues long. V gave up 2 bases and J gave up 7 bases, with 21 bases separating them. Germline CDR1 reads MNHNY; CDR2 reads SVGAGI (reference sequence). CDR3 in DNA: TGTGCCAGCAGTTACCCCGATGTTCTAATGGGCCAAAATGAGCAGTTCTTC. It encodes CASSYPDVLMGQNEQFF.

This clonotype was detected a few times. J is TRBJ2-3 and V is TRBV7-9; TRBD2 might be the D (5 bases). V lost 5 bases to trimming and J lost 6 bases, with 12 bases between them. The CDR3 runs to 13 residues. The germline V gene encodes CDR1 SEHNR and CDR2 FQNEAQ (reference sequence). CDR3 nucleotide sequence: TGTGCCAGCAGCCTACACAGCGGCGATACGCAGTATTTT. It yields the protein CASSLHSGDTQYF.

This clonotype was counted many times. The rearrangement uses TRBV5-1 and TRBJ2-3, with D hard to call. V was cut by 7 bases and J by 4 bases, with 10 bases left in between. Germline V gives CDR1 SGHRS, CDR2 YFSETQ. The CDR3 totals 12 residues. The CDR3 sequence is CASARASDTQYF. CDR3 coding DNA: TGCGCCAGCGCCCGGGCCTCAGATACGCAGTATTTT.

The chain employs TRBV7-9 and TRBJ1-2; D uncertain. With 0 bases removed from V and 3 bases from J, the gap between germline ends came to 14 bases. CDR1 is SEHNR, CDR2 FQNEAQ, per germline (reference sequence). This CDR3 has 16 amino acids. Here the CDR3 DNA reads TGTGCCAGCAGCTTAGCCTTGAGGTCGGACTACTATGGCTACACCTTC. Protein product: CASSLALRSDYYGYTF.

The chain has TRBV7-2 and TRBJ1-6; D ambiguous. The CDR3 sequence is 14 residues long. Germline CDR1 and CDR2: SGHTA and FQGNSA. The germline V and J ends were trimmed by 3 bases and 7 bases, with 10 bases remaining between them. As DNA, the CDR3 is TGTGCCAGCAGCTTTGGTCTCCTCAATTCACCCCTCCACTTT. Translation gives CASSFGLLNSPLHF. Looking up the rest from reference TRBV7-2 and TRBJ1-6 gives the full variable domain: GAGVSQSPSNKVTEKGKDVELRCDPISGHTALYWYRQSLGQGLEFLIYFQGNSAPDKSGLPSDRFSAERTGGSVSTLTIQRTQQEDSAVYLCASSFGLLNSPLHFGNGTRLTVT.

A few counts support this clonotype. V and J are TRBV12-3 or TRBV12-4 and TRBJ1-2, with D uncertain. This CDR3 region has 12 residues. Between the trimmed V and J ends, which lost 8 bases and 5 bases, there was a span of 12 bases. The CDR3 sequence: CASRDGRYGYTF. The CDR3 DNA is TGTGCCAGCCGAGACGGACGGTATGGCTACACCTTC.

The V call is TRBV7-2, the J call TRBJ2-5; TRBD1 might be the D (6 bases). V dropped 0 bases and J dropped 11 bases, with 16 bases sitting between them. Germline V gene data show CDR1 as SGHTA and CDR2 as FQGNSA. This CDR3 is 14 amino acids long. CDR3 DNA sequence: TGTGCCAGCAGCTTAGCTCACAGGGTCAATGAGCAGTACTTC. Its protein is CASSLAHRVNEQYF. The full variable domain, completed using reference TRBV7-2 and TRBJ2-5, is GAGVSQSPSNKVTEKGKDVELRCDPISGHTALYWYRQSLGQGLEFLIYFQGNSAPDKSGLPSDRFSAERTGGSVSTLTIQRTQQEDSAVYLCASSLAHRVNEQYFGPGTRLLVL.

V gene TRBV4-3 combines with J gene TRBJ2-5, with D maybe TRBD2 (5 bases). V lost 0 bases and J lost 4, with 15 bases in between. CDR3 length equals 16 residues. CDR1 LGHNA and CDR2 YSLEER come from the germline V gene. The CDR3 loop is CASSQEGLAPTETQYF. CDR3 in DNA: TGCGCCAGCAGCCAAGAAGGGCTAGCCCCAACAGAGACCCAGTACTTC.

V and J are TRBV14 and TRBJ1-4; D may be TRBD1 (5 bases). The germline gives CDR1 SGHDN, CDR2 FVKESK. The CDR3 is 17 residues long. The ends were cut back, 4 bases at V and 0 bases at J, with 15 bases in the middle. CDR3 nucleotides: TGTGCCAGCAGCCCCCCAGCAGGGACCACAACTAATGAAAAACTGTTTTTT. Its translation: CASSPPAGTTTNEKLFF.